This T cell receptor beta chain was obtained from a study of post-analysis software for immune sequencing data. About the study: Multiple sclerosis in the patients followed relapsing-remitting, secondary progressive and progressive-relapsing courses. General study results and limits: Relative to controls, patients with multiple sclerosis showed significantly lower normalized Chao1 diversity.

A word on this clonotype: The target antigen is unknown.

Unique molecular identifiers were present in the TCR beta cDNA libraries. There were roughly 0.9 to 10 million T cells, and around 460,000 cDNA molecules came from them. TCRdb re-called the PCR reads with MiXCR, one entry per CDR3 protein. The sample comprises roughly 800,000 distinct CDR3 sequences, 25% to 30% of which are singletons, and approximately 0.6% rests with the top ten. Source material: blood. This sequence originates from a girl between 5 and 17 years old with multiple sclerosis.

The CDR3 reads CASSYSREYGYTF. CDR3 in DNA: TGTGCCAGCAGTTACTCGCGGGAATATGGCTACACCTTC. The chain joins TRBV6-6 to TRBJ1-2; unclear D gene. Trimming took 0 bases from V and 5 from J, leaving 7 bases between them. Germline values: CDR1 MNHNY, CDR2 SVGAGI (reference sequence). This CDR3 has 13 amino acids.